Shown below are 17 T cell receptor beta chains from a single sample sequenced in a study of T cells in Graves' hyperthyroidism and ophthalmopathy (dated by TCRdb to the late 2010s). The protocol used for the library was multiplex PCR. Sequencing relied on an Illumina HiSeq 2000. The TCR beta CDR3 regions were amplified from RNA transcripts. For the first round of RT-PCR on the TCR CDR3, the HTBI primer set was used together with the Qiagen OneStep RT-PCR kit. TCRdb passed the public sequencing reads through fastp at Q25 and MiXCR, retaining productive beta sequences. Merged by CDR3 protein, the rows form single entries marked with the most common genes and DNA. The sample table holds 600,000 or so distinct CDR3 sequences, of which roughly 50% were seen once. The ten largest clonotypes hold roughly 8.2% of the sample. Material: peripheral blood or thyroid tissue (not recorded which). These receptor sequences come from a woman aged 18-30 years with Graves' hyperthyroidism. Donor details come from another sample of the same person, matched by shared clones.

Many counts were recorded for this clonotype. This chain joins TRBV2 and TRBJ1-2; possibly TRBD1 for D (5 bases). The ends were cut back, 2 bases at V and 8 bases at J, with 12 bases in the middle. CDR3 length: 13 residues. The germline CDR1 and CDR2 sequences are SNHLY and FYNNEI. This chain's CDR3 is CASSERGSRGYTF. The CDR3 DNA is TGTGCCAGCAGTGAAAGGGGCAGTAGGGGCTACACCTTC.

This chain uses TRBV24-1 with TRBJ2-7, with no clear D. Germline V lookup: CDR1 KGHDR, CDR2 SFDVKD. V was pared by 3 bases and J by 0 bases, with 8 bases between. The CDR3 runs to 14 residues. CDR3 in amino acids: CATSDPAASYEQYF. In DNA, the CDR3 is TGTGCCACCAGTGATCCCGCGGCCTCCTACGAGCAGTACTTC.

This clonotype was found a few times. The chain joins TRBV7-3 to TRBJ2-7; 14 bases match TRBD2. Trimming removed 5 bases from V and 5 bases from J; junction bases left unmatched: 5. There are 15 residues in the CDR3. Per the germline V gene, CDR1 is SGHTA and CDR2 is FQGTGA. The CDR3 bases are TGTGCCAGCAGCCAGGGACTAGCGGGAGTGGACGAGCAGTACTTC. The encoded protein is CASSQGLAGVDEQYF. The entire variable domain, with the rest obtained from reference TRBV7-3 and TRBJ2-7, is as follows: GAGVSQTPSNKVTEKGKYVELRCDPISGHTALYWYRQSLGQGPEFLIYFQGTGAADDSGLPNDRFFAVRPEGSVSTLKIQRTERGDSAVYLCASSQGLAGVDEQYFGPGTRLTVT.

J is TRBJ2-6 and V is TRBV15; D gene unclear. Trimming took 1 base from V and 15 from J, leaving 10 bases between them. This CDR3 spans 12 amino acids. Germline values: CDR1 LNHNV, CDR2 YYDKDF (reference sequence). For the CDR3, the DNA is TGTGCCACCAGCAGAGTCAACGAGGACCTGACTTTC. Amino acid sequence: CATSRVNEDLTF.

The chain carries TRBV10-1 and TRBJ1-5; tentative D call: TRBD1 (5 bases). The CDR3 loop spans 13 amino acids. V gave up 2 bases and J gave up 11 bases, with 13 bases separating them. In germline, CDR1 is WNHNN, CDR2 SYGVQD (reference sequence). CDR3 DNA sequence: TGCGCCAGCAGTGAGGGCAGGGCAGAGACCCAGCATTTT. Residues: CASSEGRAETQHF.

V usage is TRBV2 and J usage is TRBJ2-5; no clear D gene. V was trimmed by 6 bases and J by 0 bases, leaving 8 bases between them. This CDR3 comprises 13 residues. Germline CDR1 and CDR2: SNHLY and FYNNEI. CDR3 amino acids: CASSEEHQETQYF. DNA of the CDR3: TGTGCCAGCAGCGAGGAACACCAAGAGACCCAGTACTTC.

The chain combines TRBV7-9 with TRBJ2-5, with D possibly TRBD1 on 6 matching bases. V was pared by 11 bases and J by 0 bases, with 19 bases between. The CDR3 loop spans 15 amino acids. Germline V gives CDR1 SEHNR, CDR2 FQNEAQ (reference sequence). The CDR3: CAGQLTNRDQETQYF. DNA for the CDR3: TGTGCCGGGCAGCTTACTAACAGGGACCAAGAGACCCAGTACTTC.

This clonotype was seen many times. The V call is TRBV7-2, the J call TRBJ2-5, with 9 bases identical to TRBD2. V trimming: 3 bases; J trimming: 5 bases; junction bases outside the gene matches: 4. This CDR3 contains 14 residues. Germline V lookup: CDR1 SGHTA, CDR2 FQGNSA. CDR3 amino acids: CASSFSGRGETQYF. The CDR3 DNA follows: TGTGCCAGCAGCTTTAGCGGGAGAGGGGAGACCCAGTACTTC.

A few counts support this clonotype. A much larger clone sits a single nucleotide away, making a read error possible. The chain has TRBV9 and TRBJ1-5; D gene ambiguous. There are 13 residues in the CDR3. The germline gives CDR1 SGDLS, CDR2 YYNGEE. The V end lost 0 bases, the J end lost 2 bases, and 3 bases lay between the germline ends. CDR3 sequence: CASSVAGNQPQHF. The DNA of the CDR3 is TGTGCCAGCAGCGTAGCTGGCAATCAGCCCCAGCATTTT.

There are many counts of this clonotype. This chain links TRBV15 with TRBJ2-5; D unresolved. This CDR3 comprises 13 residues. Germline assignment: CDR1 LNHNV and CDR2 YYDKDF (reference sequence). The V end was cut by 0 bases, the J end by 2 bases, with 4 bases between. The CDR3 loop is CATSRDSQETQYF. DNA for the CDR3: TGTGCCACCAGCAGAGACTCGCAAGAGACCCAGTACTTC.

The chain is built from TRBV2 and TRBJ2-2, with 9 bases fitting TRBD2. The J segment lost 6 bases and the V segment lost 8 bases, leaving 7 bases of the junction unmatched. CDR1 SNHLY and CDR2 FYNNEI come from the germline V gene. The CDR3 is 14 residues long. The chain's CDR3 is CASREREVAGELFF. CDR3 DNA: TGTGCCAGCCGCGAGCGGGAGGTGGCCGGGGAGCTGTTTTTT.

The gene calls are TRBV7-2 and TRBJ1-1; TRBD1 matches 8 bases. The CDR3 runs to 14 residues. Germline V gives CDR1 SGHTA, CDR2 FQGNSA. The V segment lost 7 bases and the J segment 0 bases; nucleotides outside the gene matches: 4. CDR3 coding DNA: TGTGCCAGCATCAGGGGGCGGCTGAACACTGAAGCTTTCTTT. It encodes CASIRGRLNTEAFF.

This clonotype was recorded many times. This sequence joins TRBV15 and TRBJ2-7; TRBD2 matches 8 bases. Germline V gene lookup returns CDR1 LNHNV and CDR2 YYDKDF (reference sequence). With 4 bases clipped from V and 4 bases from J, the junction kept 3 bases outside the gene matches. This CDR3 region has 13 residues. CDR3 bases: TGTGCCACCAGCAAACTAGCGGTATACGAGCAGTACTTC. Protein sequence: CATSKLAVYEQYF.

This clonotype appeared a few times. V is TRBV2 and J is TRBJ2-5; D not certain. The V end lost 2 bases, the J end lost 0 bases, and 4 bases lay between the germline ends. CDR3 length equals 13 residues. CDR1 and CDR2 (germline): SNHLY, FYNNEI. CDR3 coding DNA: TGTGCCAGCAGTGAACAGAACCAAGAGACCCAGTACTTC. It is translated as CASSEQNQETQYF.

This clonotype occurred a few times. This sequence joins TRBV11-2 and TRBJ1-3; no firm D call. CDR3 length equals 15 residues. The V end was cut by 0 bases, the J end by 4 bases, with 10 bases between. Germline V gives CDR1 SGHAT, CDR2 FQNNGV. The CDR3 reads CASSLDPAFGNTIYF. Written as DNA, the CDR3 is TGTGCCAGCAGCTTAGATCCTGCGTTCGGAAACACCATATATTTT.

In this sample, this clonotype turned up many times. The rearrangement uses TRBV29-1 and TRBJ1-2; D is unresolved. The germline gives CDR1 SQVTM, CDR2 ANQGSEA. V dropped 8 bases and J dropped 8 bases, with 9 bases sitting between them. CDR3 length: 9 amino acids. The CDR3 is CSPLVGYTF. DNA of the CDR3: TGCAGCCCTTTAGTGGGCTACACCTTC.

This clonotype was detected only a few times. The CDR3 sequence: CASSYGAGQGGEQYF. CDR3 in DNA: TGTGCCAGCAGCTACGGCGCGGGACAGGGCGGCGAGCAGTACTTC. The genes are TRBV7-2 and TRBJ2-7, with TRBD1 matching 9 bases. The CDR3 is made up of 15 amino acids. CDR1 is SGHTA, CDR2 FQGNSA, per germline. The ends lost 4 bases at V and 6 bases at J; junction bases unmatched: 10.